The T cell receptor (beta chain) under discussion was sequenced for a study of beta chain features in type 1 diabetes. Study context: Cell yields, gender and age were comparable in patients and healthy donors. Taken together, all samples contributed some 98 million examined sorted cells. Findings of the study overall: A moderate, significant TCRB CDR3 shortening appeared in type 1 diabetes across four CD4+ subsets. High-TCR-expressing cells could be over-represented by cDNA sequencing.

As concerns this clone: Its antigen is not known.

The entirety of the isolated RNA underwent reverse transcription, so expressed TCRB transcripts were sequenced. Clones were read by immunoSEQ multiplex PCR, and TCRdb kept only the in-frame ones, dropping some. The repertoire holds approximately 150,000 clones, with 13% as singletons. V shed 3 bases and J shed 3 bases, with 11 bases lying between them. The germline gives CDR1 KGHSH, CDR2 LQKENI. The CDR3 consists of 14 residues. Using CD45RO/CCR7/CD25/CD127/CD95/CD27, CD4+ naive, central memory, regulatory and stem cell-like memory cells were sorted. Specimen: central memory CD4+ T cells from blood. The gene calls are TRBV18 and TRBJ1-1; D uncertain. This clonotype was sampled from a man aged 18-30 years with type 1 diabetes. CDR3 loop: CASSPMGTDTEAFF. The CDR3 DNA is TGTGCCAGCTCACCTATGGGAACGGACACTGAAGCTTTCTTT.